This T cell receptor beta chain was retrieved from a study of blood T cell repertoires in COVID-19. Overall study context: Acute-phase and convalescent COVID-19 samples originated in the United States, Italy and Spain.

The CDR3 totals 16 residues. TCRdb keeps only in-frame clones here, not all; method: immunoSEQ multiplex PCR. The sample holds approximately 100,000 clones, nearly 90% seen once. The clonotype was recovered from a woman aged 55-75 years with acute or convalescent COVID-19. Sequencing was carried out using peripheral blood. The chain is built from TRBV1 and TRBJ2-1; the D segment call TRBD2 is taken from the table without a DNA check. TRBV1 is deemed a pseudogene. As DNA, the CDR3 is TGCACCAGCAGCCAACGTGCCCCCAGAGAGGCTCAAGAGCAGTTCTTC. It codes for CTSSQRAPREAQEQFF.